This T cell receptor (beta chain) was documented in a study of blood T cell repertoires in COVID-19. The V and J ends lost 6 bases and 0 bases respectively, with 5 bases between them. The CDR3 contains 12 residues. Assay: immunoSEQ multiplex PCR; the TCRdb copy retains only in-frame clones and omits some. This sample carries roughly 68,000 clones, about nine tenths of them seen once, and the ten largest clones take roughly 0.53%. This chain connects TRBV12-3 or TRBV12-4 to TRBJ2-5; D gene uncertain. Sequencing input: peripheral blood. This TCR was recovered from a man aged 45-65 years with COVID-19, enrolled during active disease. In nucleotides, the CDR3 is TGTGCCAGCAGCCGTTACCAAGAGACCCAGTACTTC. Its translation: CASSRYQETQYF.